This TCR beta chain came from a study of blood T cells in healthy people across ages. The CDR3 extends over 15 amino acids. Germline CDR1 is SGHTA and CDR2 is FQGNSA. After removal of 1 base from V and 6 bases from J, the junction contained 9 bases not matched to a gene. A second PCR, run for roughly 7 to 12 cycles, used a sample-barcoded 5' primer plus a J-beta primer mix. In TCRdb, the 5' RACE reads were re-called with MiXCR into one record per CDR3 protein. Among 500,000 to 600,000 distinct CDR3 sequences listed, 25% to 30% were seen once. Study results and limitations: Since the PBMCs were unsorted, naive and antigen-experienced cells could not be conclusively compared. Among long-lived donors, naive CD4+ cells were more numerous and diversity higher than in aged donors.

Total RNA was isolated from each sample in quantities of at least 6 micrograms. As regards this clonotype: The antigen remains undetermined.

This TCR was sampled from a woman aged 70-85 years in good health. The V and J genes are TRBV7-2 and TRBJ2-7; 7 nucleotides align to TRBD1. Sequencing used blood. The DNA of the CDR3 is TGTGCCAGCAGCTTAGGACAGGGTAGAATCGGCGAGCAGTACTTC. As protein: CASSLGQGRIGEQYF.